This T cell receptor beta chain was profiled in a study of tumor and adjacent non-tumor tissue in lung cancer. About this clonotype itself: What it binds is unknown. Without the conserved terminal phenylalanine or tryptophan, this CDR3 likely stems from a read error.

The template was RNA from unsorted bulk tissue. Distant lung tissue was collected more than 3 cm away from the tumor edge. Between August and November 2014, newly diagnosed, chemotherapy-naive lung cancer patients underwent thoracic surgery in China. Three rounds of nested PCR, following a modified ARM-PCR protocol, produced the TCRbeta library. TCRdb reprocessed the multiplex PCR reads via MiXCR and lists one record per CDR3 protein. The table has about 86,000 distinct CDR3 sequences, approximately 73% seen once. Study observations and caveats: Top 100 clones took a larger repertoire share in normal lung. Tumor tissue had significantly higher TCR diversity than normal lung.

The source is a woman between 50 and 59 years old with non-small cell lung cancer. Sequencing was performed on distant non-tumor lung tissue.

The CDR3 is CASNLETGAEQYL. The CDR3 DNA reads as TGTGCCAGCAATTTGGAAACAGGAGCCGAGCAGTACCTC. This chain connects TRBV11-2 to TRBJ2-7, with a weak D call TRBD1 (5 bases). V lost 7 bases and J 6 bases, leaving 16 bases between the germline ends. The CDR3 covers 13 residues. The germline gives CDR1 SGHAT, CDR2 FQNNGV.